This TCR beta chain was sequenced for a study of blood T cell repertoires in COVID-19. Across the whole study: The analysed material was cDNA or gDNA that came from T cells, B-cell-depleted T cells, or PBMCs.

Study members were between about 18 and 90 years old and lived in 20 to 30 US regions. Participants' reported clinical history set cohort assignment. In the original workflow: Amplification with reference gene primers provided the estimates of nucleated cell counts. Produced via immunoSEQ multiplex PCR; TCRdb's table is partial and in-frame only. V and J calls and clone size come straight from that table; D and trimming were deduced from the DNA. The table records about 160,000 clones, about 85% of them present only once. J lost 8 bases, V lost 3 bases, and 6 bases had no gene match. CDR3 size: 13 residues. Germline CDR1 MNHEY, CDR2 SMNVEV (reference sequence).

The sequenced sample was PBMCs or T cells enriched from blood (not recorded which). The genes are TRBV27 and TRBJ1-2, with TRBD1 matching over 7 bases. The TCR comes from a woman between 50 and 59 years old who had recovered from COVID-19. CDR3 loop: CASSFGQVGGYTF. In nucleotides, the CDR3 is TGTGCCAGCAGTTTCGGACAGGTCGGGGGCTACACCTTC.